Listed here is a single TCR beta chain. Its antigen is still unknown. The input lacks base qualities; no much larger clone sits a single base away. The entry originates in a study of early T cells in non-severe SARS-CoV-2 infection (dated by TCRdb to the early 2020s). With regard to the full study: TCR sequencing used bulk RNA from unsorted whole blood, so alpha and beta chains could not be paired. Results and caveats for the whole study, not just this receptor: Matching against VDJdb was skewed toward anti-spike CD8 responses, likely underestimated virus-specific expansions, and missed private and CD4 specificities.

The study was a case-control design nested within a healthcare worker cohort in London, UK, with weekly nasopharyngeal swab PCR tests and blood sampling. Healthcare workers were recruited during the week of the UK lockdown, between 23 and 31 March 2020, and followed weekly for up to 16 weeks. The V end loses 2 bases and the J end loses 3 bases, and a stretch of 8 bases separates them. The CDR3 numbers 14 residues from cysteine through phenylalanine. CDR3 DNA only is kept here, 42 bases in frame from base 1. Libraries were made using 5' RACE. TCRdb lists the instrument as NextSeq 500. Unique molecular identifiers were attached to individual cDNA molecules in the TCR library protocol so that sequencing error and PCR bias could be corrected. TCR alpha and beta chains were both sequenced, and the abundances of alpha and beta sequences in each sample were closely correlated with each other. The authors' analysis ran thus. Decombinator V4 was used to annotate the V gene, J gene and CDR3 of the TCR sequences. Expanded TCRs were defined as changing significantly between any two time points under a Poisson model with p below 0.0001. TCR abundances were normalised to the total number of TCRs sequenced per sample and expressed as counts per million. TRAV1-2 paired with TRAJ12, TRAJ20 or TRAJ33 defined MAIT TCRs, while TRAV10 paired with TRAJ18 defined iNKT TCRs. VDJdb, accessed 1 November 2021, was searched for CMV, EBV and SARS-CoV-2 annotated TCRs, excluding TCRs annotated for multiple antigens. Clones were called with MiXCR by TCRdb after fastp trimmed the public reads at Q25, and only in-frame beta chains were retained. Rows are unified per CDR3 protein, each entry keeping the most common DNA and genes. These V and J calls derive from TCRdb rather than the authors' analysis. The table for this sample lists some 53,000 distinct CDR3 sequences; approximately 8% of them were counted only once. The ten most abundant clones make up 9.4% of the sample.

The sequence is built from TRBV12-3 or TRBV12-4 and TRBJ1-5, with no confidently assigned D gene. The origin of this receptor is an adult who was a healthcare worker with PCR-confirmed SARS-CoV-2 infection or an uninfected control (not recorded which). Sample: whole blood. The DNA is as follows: TGTGCCAGCAGTTTAAAACGGATCAATCAGCCCCAGCATTTT. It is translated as CASSLKRINQPQHF.